What follows are 14 T cell receptor beta chains derived from one specimen sequenced in a study of identical twins. TCRdb re-called the 5' RACE reads with MiXCR, one entry per CDR3 protein. The repertoire holds around 550,000 distinct CDR3 sequences, with about 16% as singletons. Separately, the same data were catalogued under a study of yellow fever vaccine responses in identical twins.

What was sequenced was CD4+ T cells sorted from blood. The receptors were sampled from a woman between 18 and 30 years old in good health.

This clonotype was seen repeatedly, ten times or more. The J gene is TRBJ2-5, the V gene TRBV18, with no clear D. The CDR3 spans 16 residues. Germline CDR1 reads KGHSH; CDR2 reads LQKENI. V lost 6 bases and J 5 bases, leaving 22 bases between the germline ends. The CDR3 nucleotides read TGTGCCAGCTCTCCGCGAGGTACGGAGACGGGTGAGACCCAGTACTTC. This translates into CASSPRGTETGETQYF.

The chain employs TRBV7-8 and TRBJ2-3, with 7 bases lining up with TRBD2. The CDR3 totals 15 residues. Losses at the gene ends were 5 bases for V and 0 bases for J; bases not matched to a gene: 5. Germline lookup yields CDR1 SGHVS and CDR2 FQNEAQ. CDR3 in DNA: TGTGCCAGCAGCCATGGGACTACCAGCACAGATACGCAGTATTTT. This codes for CASSHGTTSTDTQYF.

V is TRBV12-3 or TRBV12-4 and J is TRBJ2-7; TRBD1 matches at 10 bases. V lost 6 bases and J lost 4; bases outside the gene matches: 9. The CDR3 runs 15 residues. CDR3 residues: CASRGNRDRGYEQYF. The CDR3, as DNA: TGTGCCAGCAGAGGCAATAGGGACAGGGGATACGAGCAGTACTTC.

This clonotype has just a few counts. The rearrangement joins TRBV20-1 to TRBJ1-2, with a weak D call TRBD1 (6 bases). CDR1 and CDR2 (germline): DFQATT, SNEGSKA (reference sequence). The germline V and J ends were trimmed by 3 bases and 3 bases, with 20 bases remaining between them. The CDR3 length is 16 residues. The CDR3 protein is CSASSAGDTTDYGYTF. CDR3 nucleotides: TGCAGTGCTAGTAGTGCAGGGGATACAACGGACTATGGCTACACCTTC.

This chain joins TRBV5-4 and TRBJ2-1, with a tentative D call TRBD2 (6 bases). CDR1 and CDR2 (germline): SGHNT, YYREEE (reference sequence). V lost 5 bases to trimming and J lost 1 base, with 13 bases between them. This CDR3 region has 15 residues. The CDR3 loop reads CASSQLLASYNEQFF. CDR3 in DNA: TGTGCCAGCAGTCAACTTCTAGCGTCCTACAATGAGCAGTTCTTC.

This clonotype was seen only a few times. The genes are TRBV6-2 or TRBV6-3 and TRBJ1-5, with D tentatively TRBD1 (6 bases). Per germline, CDR1 MNHEY and CDR2 SVGEGT. The CDR3 is 16 amino acids. Trimming removed 5 bases at V and 3 bases at J, with 17 bases between. DNA of the CDR3: TGTGCCAGCAGTACCTCCGGGACACATACCAATCAGCCCCAGCATTTT. The encoded protein is CASSTSGTHTNQPQHF.

This chain connects TRBV5-1 to TRBJ1-4; 7 bases agree with TRBD1. This CDR3 has 14 amino acids. Losses at the gene ends were 4 bases for V and 7 bases for J; bases not matched to a gene: 7. The V gene's germline CDR1 is SGHRS and CDR2 YFSETQ. CDR3 sequence: CASSLDRAGEKLFF. Written as DNA, the CDR3 is TGCGCCAGCAGCCTCGACAGGGCGGGTGAAAAACTGTTTTTT.

The chain has TRBV3-1 and TRBJ2-5, with D uncertain. V was cut by 1 base and J by 4 bases, with 10 bases left in between. Germline V lookup: CDR1 LGHDT, CDR2 YNNKEL (reference sequence). The CDR3 length is 14 residues. CDR3 residues: CASSQGTVGETQYF. For the CDR3, the DNA is TGTGCCAGCAGCCAAGGGACGGTAGGAGAGACCCAGTACTTC.

The rearrangement links TRBV12-3 or TRBV12-4 to TRBJ2-1, with 11 nucleotides matching TRBD2. CDR3 size: 13 residues. The J segment lost 8 bases and the V segment lost 7 bases, leaving 4 bases of the junction unmatched. Written as DNA, the CDR3 is TGTGCCAGCACCCGTAGCGGGAGGGATGAGCAGTTCTTC. Translated: CASTRSGRDEQFF.

This clonotype was observed at least ten times. V gene TRBV5-1 combines with J gene TRBJ1-5; D is unresolved. The CDR3 covers 15 residues. Per the germline V gene, CDR1 is SGHRS and CDR2 is YFSETQ. V gave up 7 bases and J gave up 2 bases, with 16 bases separating them. The CDR3 spells CASPWRENCNQPQHF. CDR3 DNA: TGCGCCAGCCCCTGGAGGGAAAATTGCAATCAGCCCCAGCATTTT.

This clonotype has a handful of counts. The rearrangement links TRBV6-5 to TRBJ1-2, with TRBD1 as a possible D gene (6 bases). The germline V gene has CDR1 MNHEY and CDR2 SVGAGI. The CDR3 is 12 amino acids. Trimming shortened V by 9 bases and J by 4 bases, and 12 bases separated the two germline ends. The CDR3 coding sequence is TGTGCCAGTTACAGGGATGGCTATGGCTACACCTTC. This sequence encodes CASYRDGYGYTF.

The chain uses TRBV20-1 and TRBJ2-5; D is undetermined. Germline V gene sequence: CDR1 DFQATT, CDR2 SNEGSKA (reference sequence). V shed 3 bases and J shed 3 bases, with 11 bases lying between them. The CDR3 length is 13 residues. The CDR3 bases are TGCAGTGCTAGTTCTCTAGGCGAAGAGACCCAGTACTTC. This translates into CSASSLGEETQYF.

This clonotype was detected ten times or more. CDR3 bases: TGTGCCAGCAGTGGAGGGGGCGTGTCACCCCTCCACTTT. It is translated as CASSGGGVSPLHF. V is TRBV12-3 or TRBV12-4 and J is TRBJ1-6, with 7 nucleotides matching TRBD1. This CDR3 has 13 residues. V shed 5 bases, J shed 10 bases, and the junction held 5 bases outside the gene matches.

This clonotype was observed a handful of times. The chain joins TRBV5-1 to TRBJ1-4; weak D call: TRBD1 (6 bases). Germline V gene sequence: CDR1 SGHRS, CDR2 YFSETQ. This CDR3 is built from 14 residues. V gave up 3 bases and J gave up 4 bases, with 10 bases separating them. The CDR3 coding sequence is TGCGCCAGCAGCTCGGACAGTTATAATGAAAAACTGTTTTTT. Its translation: CASSSDSYNEKLFF.